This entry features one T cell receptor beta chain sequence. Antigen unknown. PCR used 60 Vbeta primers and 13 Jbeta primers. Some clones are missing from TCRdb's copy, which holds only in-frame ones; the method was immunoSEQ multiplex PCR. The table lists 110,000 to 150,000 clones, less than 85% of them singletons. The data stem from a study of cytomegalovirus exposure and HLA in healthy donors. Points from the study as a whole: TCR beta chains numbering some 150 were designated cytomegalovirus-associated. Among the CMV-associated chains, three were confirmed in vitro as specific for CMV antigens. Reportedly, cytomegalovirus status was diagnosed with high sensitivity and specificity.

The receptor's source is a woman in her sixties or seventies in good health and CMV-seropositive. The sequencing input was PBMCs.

For the CDR3, the DNA is TGTGCCAGCAGTCCTTTACCGGAGGGACAGGGGAGCTATGGCTACACCTTC. Encoded protein: CASSPLPEGQGSYGYTF. The chain combines TRBV28 with TRBJ1-2; 10 bases fit TRBD1. CDR1 and CDR2 from the germline V gene are MDHEN and SYDVKM. CDR3 length equals 17 residues. The ends lost 5 bases at V and 4 bases at J; junction bases unmatched: 13.